Listed here are 9 T cell receptor beta chains from one sample, sequenced in a study of identical twins. TCRdb reprocessed the 5' RACE reads with MiXCR, giving one entry per CDR3 protein. Of over 250,000 distinct CDR3 sequences listed, 9.5% were seen once; the top ten hold around 7.1%. The same sample was also used in a study of yellow fever vaccine responses in identical twins.

The sample was CD8+ T cells sorted from blood. These receptors came from a young woman in good health.

This clonotype was seen a handful of times. The rearrangement links TRBV9 to TRBJ2-3; 11 bases map to TRBD2. The CDR3 has 16 amino acids. After removal of 4 bases from V and 1 base from J, the junction contained 5 bases not matched to a gene. Germline V gene lookup returns CDR1 SGDLS and CDR2 YYNGEE. For the CDR3, the DNA is TGTGCCAGCAGCACGCGACTAGCGGGGCGCACAGATACGCAGTATTTT. This codes for CASSTRLAGRTDTQYF.

This clonotype was recorded a few times. This chain uses TRBV10-3 with TRBJ2-3, with TRBD2 identical over 7 bases. The CDR3 is 17 residues long. Germline CDR1 and CDR2: ENHRY and SYGVKD. Losses at the gene ends were 0 bases for V and 0 bases for J; bases not matched to a gene: 6. CDR3 sequence (DNA): TGTGCCATCAGTGAGTCGGTGTCTAGCGGTAGCACAGATACGCAGTATTTT. Encoded protein: CAISESVSSGSTDTQYF.

The CDR3 protein is CAISETGTGNTGELFF. CDR3 nucleotides: TGTGCCATCAGTGAGACCGGGACAGGGAACACCGGGGAGCTGTTTTTT. This chain links TRBV10-3 with TRBJ2-2; 8 positions agree with TRBD1. V lost 2 bases and J lost 1; bases outside the gene matches: 3. Germline V gene lookup returns CDR1 ENHRY and CDR2 SYGVKD. The CDR3 extends over 16 amino acids.

Ten or more counts support this clonotype. The rearrangement uses TRBV9 and TRBJ2-7; 7 nucleotides align to TRBD1. With V trimmed by 3 bases and J by 2 bases, 5 bases remained unmatched. Germline lookup yields CDR1 SGDLS and CDR2 YYNGEE. The CDR3 is 14 amino acids. DNA of the CDR3: TGTGCCAGCAGCGCTCGGGACAGTCCCTACGAGCAGTACTTC. This sequence encodes CASSARDSPYEQYF.

This clonotype was counted many times. The V gene is TRBV20-1, the J gene TRBJ2-3; possible D gene TRBD1, 6 bases. With 0 bases removed from V and 5 bases from J, the gap between germline ends came to 15 bases. The CDR3 spans 15 residues. Per germline, CDR1 DFQATT and CDR2 SNEGSKA (reference sequence). This chain's CDR3 is CSARDTGWVGDTQYF. The CDR3 region has the DNA TGCAGTGCTAGAGATACAGGGTGGGTAGGAGATACGCAGTATTTT.

The chain has TRBV6-2 or TRBV6-3 and TRBJ2-6; TRBD1 matches at 9 bases. V shed 6 bases and J 1 base; nucleotides not matched to a gene: 7. The CDR3 consists of 17 residues. Germline CDR1 is MNHEY and CDR2 is SVGEGT. The CDR3 region is CASRPGQGLSGANVLTF. CDR3 in DNA: TGTGCCAGCAGGCCGGGACAGGGACTATCTGGGGCCAACGTCCTGACTTTC.

The sample holds a few counts of this clonotype. The rearrangement links TRBV12-3 or TRBV12-4 to TRBJ1-4; D might be TRBD1 (6 bases). The CDR3 has 14 residues. V dropped 6 bases and J dropped 7 bases, with 15 bases sitting between them. The CDR3 reads CASSSGQTFEKLFF. CDR3 sequence (DNA): TGTGCCAGCAGCTCCGGACAGACCTTTGAAAAACTGTTTTTT.

This clonotype was seen repeatedly, ten times or more. The chain links TRBV19 to TRBJ2-5; possible D gene TRBD2, 7 bases. The length of the CDR3 is 14 residues. V shed 6 bases and J shed 4 bases, with 15 bases lying between them. Germline V gene lookup returns CDR1 LNHDA and CDR2 SQIVND (reference sequence). The CDR3 DNA reads as TGTGCCAGTAGGGGTGAAAGGGGGGGAGAGACCCAGTACTTC. Its translation is CASRGERGGETQYF. Supplemented by reference TRBV19 and TRBJ2-5, the full variable domain reads DGGITQSPKYLFRKEGQNVTLSCEQNLNHDAMYWYRQDPGQGLRLIYYSQIVNDFQKGDIAEGYSVSREKKESFPLTVTSAQKNPTAFYLCASRGERGGETQYFGPGTRLLVL.

This clonotype was seen a few times. CDR3 amino acids: CASSQESSSSHEQYF. In DNA, the CDR3 is TGCGCCAGCAGCCAAGAGTCTAGCAGCAGCCACGAGCAGTACTTC. V usage is TRBV4-3 and J usage is TRBJ2-7; D is perhaps TRBD2 (5 bases). The germline V and J ends were trimmed by 0 bases and 5 bases, with 14 bases remaining between them. There are 15 residues in the CDR3. CDR1 and CDR2 from the germline V gene are LGHNA and YSLEER.